This entry concerns a single TCR beta chain. RNA in amounts of 0.5 to 1 ug was reverse transcribed with random hexamers. TCR beta CDR3 was amplified by immunoSEQ covering 54 Vbeta and 13 Jbeta. TCRdb used MiXCR to reprocess the immunoSEQ multiplex PCR reads, holding one entry per CDR3 protein. The table lists approximately 150,000 distinct CDR3 sequences, approximately 93% of them singletons. This sample stems from a study of CD8 T cells in Susac syndrome. Sequencing targeted TCR beta in blood CD8+ and CD4+ T cells. Healthy donors acted as controls, with matching for age and sex. TEMRA cells were enriched by FACS, and CD4+ and CD8+ T cells were negatively isolated. Unmatched junction bases numbered 10, after V lost 3 bases and J lost 4 bases. This CDR3 is 16 amino acids long. The germline CDR1 and CDR2 sequences are LNHDA and SQIVND (reference sequence).

This sequence joins TRBV19 and TRBJ2-5, with TRBD2 matching 8 bases. The source material was CD4+ T cells from PBMCs. The TCR originated in a human donor in good health. CDR3 sequence reads: CASSMTSDPQGETQYF. The CDR3, as DNA: TGTGCCAGTAGTATGACTAGCGATCCCCAGGGAGAGACCCAGTACTTC.